Listed here are 20 T cell receptor beta chains from one sample, sequenced in a study of spatial heterogeneity in lung cancer. TCRdb reprocessed the 5' RACE reads with MiXCR, giving one entry per CDR3 protein. The sample holds about 53,000 distinct CDR3 sequences, around 6.7% seen once. Time point meaning: sample taken at primary tumor resection. Sequencing of whole RNA from tumor, nontumor lung or frozen PBMC involved no sorting. The sequenced sample was PBMCs, obtained at surgery. These receptors all stem from a female donor with early-stage non-small cell lung cancer.

Ten or more counts support this clonotype. The CDR3 loop reads CATKAGEYTGELFF. CDR3 sequence (DNA): TGTGCCACCAAGGCGGGGGAGTACACCGGGGAGCTGTTTTTT. The rearrangement links TRBV24-1 to TRBJ2-2; 7 bases match TRBD2. This CDR3 region has 14 residues. The J segment lost 3 bases and the V segment lost 8 bases, leaving 5 bases of the junction unmatched. Per the germline V gene, CDR1 is KGHDR and CDR2 is SFDVKD.

Ten or more counts support this clonotype. The chain carries TRBV3-1 and TRBJ2-3; D gene unclear. V lost 3 bases and J lost 6, with 7 bases in between. Germline loops: CDR1 LGHDT, CDR2 YNNKEL (reference sequence). This CDR3 contains 12 residues. The CDR3 is CASSQPGDTQYF. DNA of the CDR3: TGTGCCAGCAGCCAGCCAGGCGATACGCAGTATTTT.

Here the CDR3 DNA reads TGCAGTGCCTTAGACAGGGGGCGCGGAAGAGAGCAGTTCTTC. The encoded protein is CSALDRGRGREQFF. V gene TRBV20-1 combines with J gene TRBJ2-1, with 10 bases fitting TRBD1. The CDR3 has 14 amino acids. Germline loops: CDR1 DFQATT, CDR2 SNEGSKA (reference sequence). V dropped 6 bases and J dropped 10; count of bases not matched to a gene: 12.

V is TRBV28 and J is TRBJ1-1; D remains unclear. Germline V gene sequence: CDR1 MDHEN, CDR2 SYDVKM. Trimming stripped 6 bases from V and 6 bases from J, with 14 bases between. CDR3 length equals 13 residues. The CDR3 reads CASSLGQVPEAFF. CDR3 DNA sequence: TGTGCCAGCAGCCTGGGTCAGGTACCTGAAGCTTTCTTT.

This clonotype occurred a few times. V gene TRBV18 combines with J gene TRBJ1-5; possible D gene TRBD1, 5 bases. V gave up 3 bases and J gave up 4 bases, with 13 bases separating them. This CDR3 region has 15 residues. Per germline, CDR1 KGHSH and CDR2 LQKENI. CDR3 DNA: TGTGCCAGCTCACCGGTTGGGACTACTAATCAGCCCCAGCATTTT. This sequence encodes CASSPVGTTNQPQHF. Variable domain in full (rest from reference TRBV18 and TRBJ1-5): NAGVMQNPRHLVRRRGQEARLRCSPMKGHSHVYWYRQLPEEGLKFMVYLQKENIIDESGMPKERFSAEFPKEGPSILRIQQVVRGDSAAYFCASSPVGTTNQPQHFGDGTRLSIL.

The J gene is TRBJ2-5, the V gene TRBV12-3 or TRBV12-4; D possibly uses TRBD1 or TRBD2 (5 bases each). The CDR3 has 13 residues. Trimming pared 6 bases from V and 2 bases from J, leaving 10 bases between. This CDR3 reads CASSRGRQETQYF. The CDR3 DNA reads as TGTGCCAGCAGCCGGGGCAGGCAAGAGACCCAGTACTTC.

This clonotype was picked up many times. The chain employs TRBV5-6 and TRBJ1-2; D not resolved. The CDR3 is 15 residues long. Trimming cost V 4 bases and J 8 bases, with 21 bases left between them. Looked up from germline, CDR1 is SGHDT and CDR2 is YYEEEE. The CDR3 is CASSLVGGTLEGYTF. CDR3 sequence (DNA): TGTGCCAGCAGCCTGGTCGGCGGCACCTTAGAGGGCTACACCTTC.

This clonotype was detected many times. The V gene is TRBV5-6, the J gene TRBJ2-5; TRBD2 matches at 12 bases. V shed 5 bases, J shed 1 base, and the junction held 6 bases outside the gene matches. The CDR3 is 16 residues long. In germline, CDR1 is SGHDT, CDR2 YYEEEE. CDR3 bases: TGTGCCAGCAGTTCCACTAGCGGGGGGACCCAAGAGACCCAGTACTTC. Translated, it gives CASSSTSGGTQETQYF.

There are many counts of this clonotype. The rearrangement joins TRBV28 to TRBJ2-1; D not certain. The CDR3 consists of 11 residues. The germline V and J ends were trimmed by 7 bases and 12 bases, with 13 bases remaining between them. From germline, CDR1 is MDHEN and CDR2 SYDVKM. CDR3 sequence: CASTLRWRQFF. The CDR3 DNA reads as TGTGCCAGCACCTTGAGGTGGCGGCAGTTCTTC.

This clonotype appeared a few times. This chain connects TRBV5-1 to TRBJ1-2; unclear D gene. Per the germline V gene, CDR1 is SGHRS and CDR2 is YFSETQ. The CDR3 is made up of 13 amino acids. V shed 2 bases and J shed 4 bases, with 9 bases lying between them. The CDR3 DNA sequence: TGCGCCAGCAGCTTATTAACTGCCTATGGCTACACCTTC. Protein product: CASSLLTAYGYTF.

This clonotype was counted ten times or more. The chain couples TRBV19 to TRBJ2-6, with D tentatively TRBD1 (6 bases). Germline loops: CDR1 LNHDA, CDR2 SQIVND (reference sequence). This CDR3 comprises 15 residues. V lost 7 bases to trimming and J lost 1 base, with 11 bases between them. CDR3 sequence reads: CASKETGSGANVLTF. The CDR3 coding sequence is TGTGCCAGTAAAGAAACAGGGTCTGGGGCCAACGTCCTGACTTTC.

This rearrangement joins TRBV11-3 to TRBJ2-5; 7 bases are a match to TRBD1. Germline values: CDR1 SGHNT, CDR2 YENEEA. This CDR3 contains 15 residues. With V trimmed by 0 bases and J by 2 bases, 3 bases remained unmatched. CDR3 protein: CASSLDGQAQETQYF. The CDR3 DNA reads as TGTGCCAGCAGCTTAGATGGACAGGCTCAAGAGACCCAGTACTTC.

There are many counts of this clonotype. The chain is built from TRBV4-3 and TRBJ2-7, with 8 nucleotides matching TRBD2. Unmatched junction bases numbered 5, after V lost 4 bases and J lost 0 bases. The germline V gene encodes CDR1 LGHNA and CDR2 YSLEER. The CDR3 extends over 15 amino acids. The CDR3 loop is CASSPGGFSSYEQYF. CDR3 sequence (DNA): TGCGCCAGCAGCCCGGGGGGGTTTAGCTCCTACGAGCAGTACTTC.

This clonotype was seen repeatedly, ten times or more. The chain couples TRBV4-2 to TRBJ2-7; either TRBD1 or TRBD2 may supply D (5 bases each). Trimming removed 4 bases at V and 5 bases at J, with 18 bases between. The CDR3 has 15 amino acids. The germline V gene encodes CDR1 LGHNA and CDR2 YNFKEQ. CDR3: CASSLSLEGFDEQYF. The CDR3 bases are TGTGCCAGCAGCCTTTCCCTAGAGGGGTTTGACGAGCAGTACTTC.

This clonotype was observed at least ten times. This sequence joins TRBV7-8 and TRBJ2-7; no reliable D call. The CDR3 is 15 amino acids. Germline assignment: CDR1 SGHVS and CDR2 FQNEAQ. The V and J ends lost 4 bases and 3 bases respectively, with 16 bases between them. The CDR3 region is CASSSPGWGFYEQYF. The CDR3 DNA reads TGTGCCAGCAGCTCTCCCGGGTGGGGATTCTACGAGCAGTACTTC.

This clonotype came up many times. The chain employs TRBV11-2 and TRBJ1-2; a weak D match, TRBD1 (6 bases). This CDR3 has 16 amino acids. The V end was cut by 5 bases, the J end by 0 bases, with 16 bases between. Germline V gene data show CDR1 as SGHAT and CDR2 as FQNNGV. The DNA of the CDR3 is TGTGCCAGCAGCCCCTTACAAGGACAGCCTAACTATGGCTACACCTTC. Translated, it gives CASSPLQGQPNYGYTF.

This clonotype was seen many times. The chain employs TRBV20-1 and TRBJ1-5; D unresolved. The CDR3 is 13 amino acids. Germline lookup yields CDR1 DFQATT and CDR2 SNEGSKA (reference sequence). Between the trimmed V and J ends, which lost 7 bases and 4 bases, there was a span of 14 bases. CDR3 nucleotide sequence: TGCAGTGGTAGTGTCGGAAGGAATCAGCCCCAGCATTTT. It codes for CSGSVGRNQPQHF.

V is TRBV9 and J is TRBJ2-2, with 8 nucleotides matching TRBD2. Germline V gene data show CDR1 as SGDLS and CDR2 as YYNGEE. With V trimmed by 5 bases and J by 6 bases, 12 bases remained unmatched. The CDR3 is 16 residues long. As DNA, the CDR3 is TGTGCCAGCAGAGGCGCTGGGCGGGGGGACGCCGGGGAGCTGTTTTTT. It is translated as CASRGAGRGDAGELFF.

This clonotype has ten or more counts. The J gene is TRBJ2-1, the V gene TRBV7-8, with D perhaps TRBD2 (5 bases). Germline CDR1 is SGHVS and CDR2 is FQNEAQ. V dropped 5 bases and J dropped 9 bases, with 11 bases sitting between them. This CDR3 has 12 amino acids. The CDR3 loop is CASSRGLVEQFF. Written as DNA, the CDR3 is TGTGCCAGCAGCCGAGGACTGGTTGAGCAGTTCTTC. Supplemented by reference TRBV7-8 and TRBJ2-1, the full variable domain reads GAGVSQSPRYKVAKRGQDVALRCDPISGHVSLFWYQQALGQGPEFLTYFQNEAQLDKSGLPSDRFFAERPEGSVSTLKIQRTQQEDSAVYLCASSRGLVEQFFGPGTRLTVL.

This clonotype was observed at least ten times. This chain joins TRBV3-1 and TRBJ2-7; TRBD2 matches 11 bases. Germline V gives CDR1 LGHDT, CDR2 YNNKEL (reference sequence). The CDR3 has 16 residues. V lost 5 bases, J lost 5 bases, and 11 bases stayed unmatched. The CDR3 bases are TGTGCCAGCAGCTCGACTAGCGGGGTCCTCATCCACGAGCAGTACTTC. Translation: CASSSTSGVLIHEQYF.